The 25 T cell receptor beta chains below were found in one sample sequenced in a study of OX40 agonist ivuxolimab in advanced cancers. The library came from the immunoSEQ multiplex PCR assay. TCRdb obtained this table from immuneACCESS and retained in-frame rearrangements with V and J assigned. These tables miss some clones; where compared with another copy, unresolved V genes account for less than half of the shortfall, and the remainder is unexplained. The sample records under 200,000 clones, 94% of which are singletons. Under 0.4% of the sample belongs to the ten largest clones. Material: CD4+ or CD8+ T cells sorted from blood, obtained in a trial of the OX40 agonist ivuxolimab. The receptor source for this set is an adult with an advanced solid tumor such as melanoma, head and neck, liver or kidney cancer.

The chain is built from TRBV7-2 and TRBJ2-5; D may be TRBD2 (7 bases). The germline V and J ends were trimmed by 3 bases and 5 bases, with 13 bases remaining between them. The CDR3 contains 14 residues. The V gene's germline CDR1 is SGHTA and CDR2 FQGNSA. The chain's CDR3 is CASSFGGALETQYF. The CDR3 DNA reads as TGTGCCAGCAGCTTTGGGGGGGCCTTGGAGACCCAGTACTTC.

V and J are TRBV19 and TRBJ1-2, with D unclear. The CDR3 consists of 14 residues. Germline assignment: CDR1 LNHDA and CDR2 SQIVND (reference sequence). V lost 5 bases, J lost 0 bases, and 10 bases lay in between. The CDR3 spells CASSPPGSNYGYTF. Here the CDR3 DNA reads TGTGCCAGTAGTCCTCCTGGCTCTAACTATGGCTACACCTTC.

V and J are TRBV6-1 and TRBJ2-1, with 9 bases lining up with TRBD2. The ends lost 6 bases at V and 4 bases at J; junction bases unmatched: 4. This CDR3 is 14 amino acids long. CDR1 is MNHNS and CDR2 is SASEGT in the germline V gene. CDR3 region: CASRTSGPYNEQFF. The DNA for the CDR3 is TGTGCCAGCAGAACTAGCGGGCCTTACAATGAGCAGTTCTTC.

The rearrangement joins TRBV19 to TRBJ1-4, with D unresolved. The V gene lost 0 bases and the J gene lost 6 bases, with 11 bases spanning the gap. There are 15 residues in the CDR3. Germline lookup yields CDR1 LNHDA and CDR2 SQIVND (reference sequence). The CDR3 region has the DNA TGTGCCAGTAGTATAGACGGCAGGAGTTATGAAAAACTGTTTTTT. This encodes CASSIDGRSYEKLFF.

This chain joins TRBV27 and TRBJ2-7; 8 bases agree with TRBD2. Germline V gives CDR1 MNHEY, CDR2 SMNVEV (reference sequence). The V and J ends lost 3 bases and 7 bases, in that order; junction bases with no gene match: 11. The CDR3 is 15 residues long. CDR3 bases: TGTGCCAGCAGTTTTTTGTCCGGGAGGGCGGGAGAGCAGTACTTC. Amino acid sequence: CASSFLSGRAGEQYF.

This clone was found once. The genes are TRBV21-1 and TRBJ2-2; the table names TRBD1, a call not compared with the DNA. TRBV21-1 is a pseudogene segment. The CDR3 spans 18 residues. The CDR3, as DNA: TGTGCCAGCAGCAAACAGTCCCAGGGACAGGGGATGGCCGGGGAGCTGTTTTTT. Its translation: CASSKQSQGQGMAGELFF.

This clone is a singleton in its sample. The genes are TRBV9 and TRBJ1-1; D ambiguous. The CDR3 totals 11 residues. Looked up from germline, CDR1 is SGDLS and CDR2 is YYNGEE. V gave up 4 bases and J gave up 4 bases, with 5 bases separating them. CDR3 amino acids: CASSPGTEAFF. CDR3 nucleotide sequence: TGTGCCAGCAGCCCCGGCACTGAAGCTTTCTTT.

The chain recombines TRBV6-6 with TRBJ2-3; 10 bases agree with TRBD1. CDR1 is MNHNY and CDR2 is SVGAGI in the germline V gene (reference sequence). V was clipped by 2 bases and J by 6 bases; unmatched bases: 5. The CDR3 runs 15 residues. The CDR3 protein is CASSYPDRGVDTQYF. CDR3 bases: TGTGCCAGCAGTTACCCGGACAGGGGGGTGGATACGCAGTATTTT.

The gene calls are TRBV7-9 and TRBJ1-1; TRBD1 matches 9 bases. Germline V gene sequence: CDR1 SEHNR, CDR2 FQNEAQ (reference sequence). The CDR3 consists of 13 residues. J lost 4 bases, V lost 6 bases, and 3 bases had no gene match. CDR3 protein: CASSSDRGTEAFF. Written as DNA, the CDR3 is TGTGCCAGCAGTTCGGACAGGGGCACTGAAGCTTTCTTT. The full variable domain, completed using reference TRBV7-9 and TRBJ1-1, is DTGVSQNPRHKITKRGQNVTFRCDPISEHNRLYWYRQTLGQGPEFLTYFQNEAQLEKSRLLSDRFSAERPKGSFSTLEIQRTEQGDSAMYLCASSSDRGTEAFFGQGTRLTVV.

The rearrangement joins TRBV7-2 to TRBJ1-2; a weak D match, TRBD1 (5 bases). Germline-derived CDR1 and CDR2 are SGHTA and FQGNSA. The CDR3 is made up of 14 amino acids. Between the trimmed V and J ends, which lost 5 bases and 3 bases, there was a span of 13 bases. The CDR3 nucleotides are TGTGCCAGCAGCCCAGGGATAAGGGACTATGGCTACACCTTC. Amino acid sequence: CASSPGIRDYGYTF.

The V and J genes are TRBV4-1 and TRBJ1-4; tentatively, D is TRBD1 (6 bases). Trimming removed 3 bases from V and 8 bases from J, with 19 bases in between. The CDR3 is 16 residues long. Germline V gene data show CDR1 as MGHRA and CDR2 as YSYEKL. The chain's CDR3 is CASSQVPGQMGEKLFF. CDR3 DNA sequence: TGCGCCAGCAGCCAGGTACCGGGACAAATGGGGGAAAAACTGTTTTTT.

This chain uses TRBV20-1 with TRBJ2-7; maybe TRBD2 (6 bases). Trimming left V 5 bases short and J 5 bases short, with 10 bases between. The CDR3 loop spans 11 amino acids. Germline V lookup: CDR1 DFQATT, CDR2 SNEGSKA (reference sequence). CDR3 bases: TGCAGTGCTCCCCGGGGGAACGAGCAGTACTTC. Protein: CSAPRGNEQYF.

This clone was recorded only once. The V and J genes are TRBV5-1 and TRBJ2-5; D is uncertain. The CDR3 consists of 15 residues. V lost 0 bases and J lost 2, with 11 bases in between. The germline V gene has CDR1 SGHRS and CDR2 YFSETQ. The CDR3 is CASSLGFDSQETQYF. CDR3 nucleotide sequence: TGCGCCAGCAGCTTGGGCTTCGACTCACAAGAGACCCAGTACTTC.

The genes are TRBV7-2 and TRBJ2-3, with no clear D. V lost 2 bases to trimming and J lost 6 bases, with 3 bases between them. CDR3 size: 11 residues. Germline CDR1 is SGHTA and CDR2 is FQGNSA. CDR3 residues: CASSLWDTQYF. In DNA form, the CDR3 reads TGTGCCAGCAGCTTATGGGATACGCAGTATTTT. Looking up the rest from reference TRBV7-2 and TRBJ2-3 gives the full variable domain: GAGVSQSPSNKVTEKGKDVELRCDPISGHTALYWYRQSLGQGLEFLIYFQGNSAPDKSGLPSDRFSAERTGGSVSTLTIQRTQQEDSAVYLCASSLWDTQYFGPGTRLTVL.

The chain couples TRBV2 to TRBJ2-7; 8 positions agree with TRBD1. V shed 7 bases and J 5 bases; nucleotides not matched to a gene: 7. The CDR3 runs 13 residues. CDR1 SNHLY and CDR2 FYNNEI come from the germline V gene. The CDR3 DNA follows: TGTGCCAGCAACGGACAGGGAAACCACGAGCAGTACTTC. Encoded protein: CASNGQGNHEQYF.

This rearrangement joins TRBV28 to TRBJ2-7; 11 bases are shared with TRBD2. Germline CDR1 MDHEN, CDR2 SYDVKM. The CDR3 is 15 amino acids. V trimming: 6 bases; J trimming: 1 base; junction bases outside the gene matches: 5. In DNA, the CDR3 is TGTGCCAGCAGATTAGCGGGAGGGCCTTCCTACGAGCAGTACTTC. As protein: CASRLAGGPSYEQYF.

The chain is built from TRBV30 and TRBJ2-1, with D possibly TRBD2 on 6 matching bases. Trimming left V 8 bases short and J 2 bases short, with 16 bases between. This CDR3 region has 14 residues. The V gene's germline CDR1 is GTSNPN and CDR2 SVGIG (reference sequence). CDR3 protein: CARAEGVPYNEQFF. CDR3 bases: TGTGCCCGGGCGGAGGGAGTCCCCTACAATGAGCAGTTCTTC. Drawing the rest from reference TRBV30 and TRBJ2-1, the complete variable domain is SQTIHQWPATLVQPVGSPLSLECTVEGTSNPNLYWYRQAAGRGLQLLFYSVGIGQISSEVPQNLSASRPQDRQFILSSKKLLLSDSGFYLCARAEGVPYNEQFFGPGTRLTVL.

This clone was found once. The chain's CDR3 is CASSDQGFIPDNEQFF. For the CDR3, the DNA is TGTGCCAGCAGTGATCAGGGGTTCATCCCCGACAATGAGCAGTTCTTC. This chain links TRBV6-1 with TRBJ2-1; weak D call: TRBD1 (6 bases). Germline CDR1 reads MNHNS; CDR2 reads SASEGT. The V and J ends lost 3 bases and 5 bases respectively, with 17 bases between them. This CDR3 is built from 16 residues.

This rearrangement joins TRBV18 to TRBJ1-1; D is unresolved. V dropped 8 bases and J dropped 1 base, with 8 bases sitting between them. This CDR3 has 12 residues. Per the germline V gene, CDR1 is KGHSH and CDR2 is LQKENI. CDR3 in DNA: TGTGCCAGCCAAAAGACGAACACTGAAGCTTTCTTT. Encoded protein: CASQKTNTEAFF.

V is TRBV6-5 and J is TRBJ1-1; possibly TRBD1 for D (5 bases). Between the trimmed V and J ends, which lost 8 bases and 11 bases, there was a span of 21 bases. Germline V gives CDR1 MNHEY, CDR2 SVGAGI. There are 13 residues in the CDR3. The CDR3 sequence: CASERGNGGWAFF. Here the CDR3 DNA reads TGTGCCAGCGAGCGGGGCAACGGAGGTTGGGCTTTCTTT.

The chain joins TRBV6-5 to TRBJ2-7; no clear D. CDR1 MNHEY and CDR2 SVGAGI come from the germline V gene. V lost 2 bases and J 0 bases, leaving 8 bases between the germline ends. CDR3 length: 14 amino acids. The CDR3 nucleotides are TGTGCCAGCAGTTACGTGAGAAACTCCTACGAGCAGTACTTC. This gives the protein CASSYVRNSYEQYF.

V usage is TRBV20-1 and J usage is TRBJ2-7; D is unresolved. Germline V gives CDR1 DFQATT, CDR2 SNEGSKA (reference sequence). The V gene lost 5 bases and the J gene lost 1 base, with 6 bases spanning the gap. CDR3 length: 11 amino acids. The CDR3 loop is CSAWSSYEQYF. Here the CDR3 DNA reads TGCAGTGCTTGGTCTTCCTACGAGCAGTACTTC.

The gene calls are TRBV19 and TRBJ2-7, with D possibly being TRBD1 or TRBD2 (5 bases each). CDR1 and CDR2 (germline): LNHDA, SQIVND (reference sequence). The CDR3 covers 15 residues. Between the trimmed V and J ends, which lost 8 bases and 0 bases, there was a span of 17 bases. As DNA, the CDR3 is TGTGCCAGTCGCAGGGAAGCGGCCAGCTCCTACGAGCAGTACTTC. Amino acid sequence: CASRREAASSYEQYF. The full variable domain, with the rest looked up from reference TRBV19 and TRBJ2-7, is DGGITQSPKYLFRKEGQNVTLSCEQNLNHDAMYWYRQDPGQGLRLIYYSQIVNDFQKGDIAEGYSVSREKKESFPLTVTSAQKNPTAFYLCASRREAASSYEQYFGPGTRLTVT.

The chain has TRBV5-4 and TRBJ2-7, with a weak D call TRBD1 (5 bases). CDR1 is SGHNT, CDR2 YYREEE, per germline (reference sequence). Trimming cost V 0 bases and J 2 bases, with 12 bases left between them. This CDR3 region has 15 residues. CDR3: CASSLGTTETYEQYF. DNA of the CDR3: TGTGCCAGCAGCTTGGGGACAACGGAGACCTACGAGCAGTACTTC.

This sequence joins TRBV11-2 and TRBJ2-7; D uncertain. The germline V and J ends were trimmed by 5 bases and 3 bases, with 14 bases remaining between them. CDR1 is SGHAT, CDR2 FQNNGV, per germline. This CDR3 region has 14 residues. This CDR3 reads CASSLSPSVYEQYF. The DNA for the CDR3 is TGTGCCAGCAGCCTTAGCCCGAGTGTCTACGAGCAGTACTTC.